The clone carrying this T cell receptor beta chain has more than one count but fewer than ten. CDR3 length equals 14 residues. CDR1 is SGHTA and CDR2 is FQGNSA in the germline V gene. V was shortened by 2 bases and J by 4 bases, with 9 bases between the two germline ends. The TCRbeta library incorporated unique molecular identifiers. TCRdb reanalysed the PCR reads using MiXCR and keeps one entry per CDR3 protein. The sample has hundreds of thousands of distinct CDR3 sequences; about 15% are singletons. The data were obtained in a study of T-cell reconstitution after alpha-beta-depleted transplantation in children.

This clonotype originated in a human donor who donated a stem cell graft to a child with acute myeloid leukemia. The sample in question was PBMCs from the stem cell graft donor, obtained from the stem cell graft. The chain uses TRBV7-2 and TRBJ2-4; tentatively, D is TRBD1 or TRBD2 (5 bases each). The CDR3: CASSLQGRKNIQYF. Written as DNA, the CDR3 is TGTGCCAGCAGCTTACAGGGACGAAAAAACATTCAGTACTTC.